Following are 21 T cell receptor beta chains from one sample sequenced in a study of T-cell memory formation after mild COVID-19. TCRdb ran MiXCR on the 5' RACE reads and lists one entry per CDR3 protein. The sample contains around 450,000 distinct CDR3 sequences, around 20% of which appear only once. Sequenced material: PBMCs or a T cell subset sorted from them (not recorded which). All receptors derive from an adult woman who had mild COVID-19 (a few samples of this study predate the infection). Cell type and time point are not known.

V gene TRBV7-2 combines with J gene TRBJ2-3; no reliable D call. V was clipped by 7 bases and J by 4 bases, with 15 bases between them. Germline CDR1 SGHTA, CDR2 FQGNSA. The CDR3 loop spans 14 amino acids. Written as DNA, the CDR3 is TGTGCCAGCACCTATATTGGGCGGTCAGATACGCAGTATTTT. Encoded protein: CASTYIGRSDTQYF.

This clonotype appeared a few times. This CDR3 reads CASSRGQGATEAFF. CDR3 DNA: TGCGCCAGCAGCCGCGGACAGGGGGCCACTGAAGCTTTCTTT. The J gene is TRBJ1-1, the V gene TRBV4-3, with 11 bases aligning to TRBD1. The CDR3 loop spans 14 amino acids. With V trimmed by 4 bases and J by 4 bases, 2 bases remained unmatched. Germline loops: CDR1 LGHNA, CDR2 YSLEER.

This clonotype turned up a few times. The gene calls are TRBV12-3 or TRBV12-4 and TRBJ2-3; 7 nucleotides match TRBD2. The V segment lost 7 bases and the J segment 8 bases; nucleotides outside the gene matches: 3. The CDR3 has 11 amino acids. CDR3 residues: CASTWGGTQYF. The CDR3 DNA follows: TGTGCCAGCACCTGGGGGGGTACGCAGTATTTT.

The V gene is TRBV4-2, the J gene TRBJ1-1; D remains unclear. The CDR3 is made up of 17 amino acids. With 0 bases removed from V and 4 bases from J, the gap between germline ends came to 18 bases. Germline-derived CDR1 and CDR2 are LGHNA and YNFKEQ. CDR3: CASSQDVGGYKLTEAFF. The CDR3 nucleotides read TGTGCCAGCAGCCAAGATGTAGGAGGCTACAAGCTCACTGAAGCTTTCTTT.

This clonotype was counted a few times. The CDR3 DNA sequence: TGTGCCAGCACCAACGTGGGGAGGCAAGAGACCCAGTACTTC. Protein: CASTNVGRQETQYF. The chain links TRBV21-1 to TRBJ2-5; TRBD2 is taken as the D call from the table, unchecked against the DNA. TRBV21-1 is a pseudogene. This CDR3 comprises 14 residues.

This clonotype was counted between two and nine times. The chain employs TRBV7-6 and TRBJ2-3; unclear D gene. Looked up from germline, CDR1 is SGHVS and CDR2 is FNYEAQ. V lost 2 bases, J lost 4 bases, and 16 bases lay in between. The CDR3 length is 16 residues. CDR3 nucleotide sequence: TGTGCCAGCAGCTTACAAGCTCACACGTTCGCAGATACGCAGTATTTT. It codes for CASSLQAHTFADTQYF.

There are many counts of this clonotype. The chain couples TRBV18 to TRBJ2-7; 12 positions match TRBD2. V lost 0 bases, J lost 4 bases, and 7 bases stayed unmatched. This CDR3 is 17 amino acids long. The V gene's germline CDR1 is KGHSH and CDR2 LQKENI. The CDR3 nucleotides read TGTGCCAGCTCACCACCATTTACTAGCGGGGGGTTGTACGAGCAGTACTTC. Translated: CASSPPFTSGGLYEQYF.

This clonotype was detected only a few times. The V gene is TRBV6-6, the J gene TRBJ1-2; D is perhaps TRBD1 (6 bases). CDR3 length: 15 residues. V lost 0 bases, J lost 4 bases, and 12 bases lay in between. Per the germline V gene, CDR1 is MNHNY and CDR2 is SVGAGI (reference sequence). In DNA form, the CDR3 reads TGTGCCAGCAGTTACTCTGGGACACCGTCCTATGGCTACACCTTC. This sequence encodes CASSYSGTPSYGYTF.

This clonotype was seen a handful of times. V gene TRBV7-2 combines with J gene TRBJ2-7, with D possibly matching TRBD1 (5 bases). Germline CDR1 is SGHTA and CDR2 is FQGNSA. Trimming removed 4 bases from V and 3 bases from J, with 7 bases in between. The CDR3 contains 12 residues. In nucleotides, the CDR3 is TGTGCCAGCAGCTCACAGGTCTACGAGCAGTACTTC. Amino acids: CASSSQVYEQYF.

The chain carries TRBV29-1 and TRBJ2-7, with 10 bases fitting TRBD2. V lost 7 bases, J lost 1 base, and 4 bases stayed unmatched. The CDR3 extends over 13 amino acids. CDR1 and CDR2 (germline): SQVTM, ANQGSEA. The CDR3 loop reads CSASGGRSYEQYF. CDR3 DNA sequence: TGCAGCGCTAGCGGGGGCCGTTCCTACGAGCAGTACTTC.

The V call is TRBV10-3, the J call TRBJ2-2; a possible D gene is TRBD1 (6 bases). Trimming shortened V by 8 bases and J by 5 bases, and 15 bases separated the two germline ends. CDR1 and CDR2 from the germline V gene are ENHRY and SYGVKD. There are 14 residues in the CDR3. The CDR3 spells CAILSQGSTGELFF. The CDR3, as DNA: TGTGCCATCCTGAGTCAGGGGAGTACCGGGGAGCTGTTTTTT.

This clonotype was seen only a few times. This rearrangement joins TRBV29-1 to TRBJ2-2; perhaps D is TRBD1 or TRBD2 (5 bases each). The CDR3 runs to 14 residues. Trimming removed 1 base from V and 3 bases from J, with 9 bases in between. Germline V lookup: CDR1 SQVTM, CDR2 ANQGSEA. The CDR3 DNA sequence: TGCAGCGTTGAAGCGGGGACCCACACCGGGGAGCTGTTTTTT. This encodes CSVEAGTHTGELFF.

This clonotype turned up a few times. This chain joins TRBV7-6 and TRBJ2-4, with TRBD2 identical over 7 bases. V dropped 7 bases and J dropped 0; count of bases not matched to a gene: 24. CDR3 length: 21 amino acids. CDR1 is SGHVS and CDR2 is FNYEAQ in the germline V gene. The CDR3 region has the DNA TGTGCCAGCAACTACACACTAGCGACAAGGCGGGGAACTAGAGCCAAAAACATTCAGTACTTC. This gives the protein CASNYTLATRRGTRAKNIQYF.

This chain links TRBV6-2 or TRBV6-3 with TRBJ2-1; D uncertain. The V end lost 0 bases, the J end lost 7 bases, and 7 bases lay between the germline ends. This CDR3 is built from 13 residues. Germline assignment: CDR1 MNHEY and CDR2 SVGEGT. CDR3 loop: CASSYSLGNEQFF. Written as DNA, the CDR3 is TGTGCCAGCAGTTACTCCCTAGGGAATGAGCAGTTCTTC.

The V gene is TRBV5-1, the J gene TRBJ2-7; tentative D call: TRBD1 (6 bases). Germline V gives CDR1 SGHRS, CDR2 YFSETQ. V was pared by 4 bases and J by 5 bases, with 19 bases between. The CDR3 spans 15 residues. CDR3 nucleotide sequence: TGCGCCAGCAGCCTGACAGGTCCGGGGTGGAACGAGCAGTACTTC. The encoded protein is CASSLTGPGWNEQYF.

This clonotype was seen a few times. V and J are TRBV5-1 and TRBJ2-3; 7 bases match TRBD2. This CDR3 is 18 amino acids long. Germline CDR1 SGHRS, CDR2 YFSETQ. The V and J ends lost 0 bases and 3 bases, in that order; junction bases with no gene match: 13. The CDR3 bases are TGCGCCAGCAGCTTGGTTGCTCCAGCGGGAAGGTATACAGATACGCAGTATTTT. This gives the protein CASSLVAPAGRYTDTQYF.

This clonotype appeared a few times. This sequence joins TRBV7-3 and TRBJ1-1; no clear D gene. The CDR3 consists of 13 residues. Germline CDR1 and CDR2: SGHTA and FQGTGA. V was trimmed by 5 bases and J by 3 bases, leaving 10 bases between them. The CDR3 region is CASSPDGYTEAFF. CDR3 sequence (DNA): TGTGCCAGCAGCCCCGACGGATACACTGAAGCTTTCTTT.

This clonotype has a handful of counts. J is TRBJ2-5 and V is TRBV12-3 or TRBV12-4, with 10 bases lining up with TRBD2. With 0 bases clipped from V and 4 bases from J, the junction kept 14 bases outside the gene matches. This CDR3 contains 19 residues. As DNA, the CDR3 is TGTGCCAGCAGTTTAGCCTCCCCTGCGAGCGGGGGGGATGGAGAGACCCAGTACTTC. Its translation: CASSLASPASGGDGETQYF.

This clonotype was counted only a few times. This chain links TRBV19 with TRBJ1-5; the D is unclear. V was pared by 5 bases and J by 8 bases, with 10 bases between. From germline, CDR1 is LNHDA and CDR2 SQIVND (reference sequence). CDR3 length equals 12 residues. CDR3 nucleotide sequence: TGTGCCAGTAGTTTAAATCTCGAGCCCCAGCATTTT. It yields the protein CASSLNLEPQHF. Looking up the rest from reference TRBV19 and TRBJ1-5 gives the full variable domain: DGGITQSPKYLFRKEGQNVTLSCEQNLNHDAMYWYRQDPGQGLRLIYYSQIVNDFQKGDIAEGYSVSREKKESFPLTVTSAQKNPTAFYLCASSLNLEPQHFGDGTRLSIL.

CDR3 in amino acids: CASWISGTPWNADTQYF. The CDR3 nucleotides read TGCGCCAGCTGGATTTCCGGGACCCCATGGAACGCAGATACGCAGTATTTT. The chain couples TRBV5-1 to TRBJ2-3; perhaps D is TRBD1 or TRBD2 (5 bases each). Germline V gene data show CDR1 as SGHRS and CDR2 as YFSETQ. This CDR3 region has 17 residues. The V end lost 7 bases, the J end lost 4 bases, and 25 bases lay between the germline ends.

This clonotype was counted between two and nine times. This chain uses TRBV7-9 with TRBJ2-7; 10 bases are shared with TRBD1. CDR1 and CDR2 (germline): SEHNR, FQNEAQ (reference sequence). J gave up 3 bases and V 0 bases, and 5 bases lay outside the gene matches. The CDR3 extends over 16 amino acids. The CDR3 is CASSLAEGQGLYEQYF. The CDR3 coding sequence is TGTGCCAGCAGCTTAGCGGAGGGACAGGGGCTCTACGAGCAGTACTTC. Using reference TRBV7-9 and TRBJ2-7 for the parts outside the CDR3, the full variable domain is DTGVSQNPRHKITKRGQNVTFRCDPISEHNRLYWYRQTLGQGPEFLTYFQNEAQLEKSRLLSDRFSAERPKGSFSTLEIQRTEQGDSAMYLCASSLAEGQGLYEQYFGPGTRLTVT.